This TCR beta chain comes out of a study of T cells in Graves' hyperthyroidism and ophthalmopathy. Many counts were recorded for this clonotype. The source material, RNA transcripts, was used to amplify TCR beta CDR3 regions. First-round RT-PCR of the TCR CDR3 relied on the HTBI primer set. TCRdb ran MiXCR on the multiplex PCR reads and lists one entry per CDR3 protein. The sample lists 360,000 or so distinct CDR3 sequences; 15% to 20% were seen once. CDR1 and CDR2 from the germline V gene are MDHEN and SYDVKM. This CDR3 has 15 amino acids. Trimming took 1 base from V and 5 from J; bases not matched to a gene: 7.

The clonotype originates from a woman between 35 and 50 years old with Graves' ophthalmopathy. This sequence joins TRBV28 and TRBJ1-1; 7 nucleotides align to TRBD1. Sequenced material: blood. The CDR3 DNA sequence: TGTGCCAGCAGTTTATCGGCCAGGGGGGAGACTGAAGCTTTCTTT. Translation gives CASSLSARGETEAFF.